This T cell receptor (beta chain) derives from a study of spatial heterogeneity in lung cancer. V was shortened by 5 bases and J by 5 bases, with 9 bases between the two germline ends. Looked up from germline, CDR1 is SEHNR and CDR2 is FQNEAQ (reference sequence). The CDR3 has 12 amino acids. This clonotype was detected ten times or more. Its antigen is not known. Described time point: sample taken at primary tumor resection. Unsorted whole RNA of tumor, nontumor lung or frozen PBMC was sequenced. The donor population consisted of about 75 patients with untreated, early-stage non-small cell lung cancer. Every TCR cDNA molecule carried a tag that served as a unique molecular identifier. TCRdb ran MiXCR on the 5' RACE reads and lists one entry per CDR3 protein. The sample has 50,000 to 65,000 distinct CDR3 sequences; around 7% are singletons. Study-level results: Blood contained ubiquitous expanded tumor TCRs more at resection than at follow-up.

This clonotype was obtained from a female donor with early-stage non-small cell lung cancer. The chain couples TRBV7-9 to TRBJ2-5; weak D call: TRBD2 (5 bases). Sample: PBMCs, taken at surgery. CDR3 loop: CASSRGWETQYF. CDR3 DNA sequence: TGTGCCAGCAGCCGCGGGTGGGAGACCCAGTACTTC.